One T cell receptor (beta chain) is described in this entry. This entry comes from a study of blood T cell repertoires in COVID-19. Study as a whole: The United States, Italy and Spain were the sources of the acute and convalescent COVID-19 samples.

Per the authors' pipeline: Estimation of nucleated cell counts relied on the amplification of reference gene primers. Method: immunoSEQ multiplex PCR; TCRdb's copy keeps in-frame clones and lacks some. Clone size and the V and J calls come from that table; the DNA yielded D and trimming. The sample has just under 350,000 clones; under 95% are singletons. Germline CDR1 is LGHDT and CDR2 is YNNKEL (reference sequence). This CDR3 spans 13 amino acids. The V end was cut by 2 bases, the J end by 7 bases, with 9 bases between. Sequencing was performed on peripheral blood. The sequence derives from a woman aged 18-30 years who had recovered from COVID-19. The V call is TRBV3-1 (or the pseudogene TRBV3-2), the J call TRBJ2-1; TRBD2 is a possible D gene (6 bases). CDR3 in DNA: TGTGCCAGCAGCCAATTACGGGGGAATGAGCAGTTCTTC. Its translation: CASSQLRGNEQFF.